This T cell receptor (beta chain) was recorded in a study of blood T cell repertoires in COVID-19. Overall study: The United States, Italy and Spain supplied acute and convalescent COVID-19 samples. From T cells, B-cell-depleted T cells, or PBMCs came the material, which was cDNA or gDNA.

In the original processing: By means of reference gene primer amplification, nucleated cell counts were estimated. Clones were sequenced by immunoSEQ multiplex PCR, and TCRdb holds only the in-frame ones, with some missing. Clone size and V and J calls were adopted from that table, with D and trimming inferred from the DNA. The table has around 100,000 clones, around 88% seen once. V lost 1 base, J lost 4 bases, and 23 bases lay in between. CDR3 length equals 18 residues. From germline, CDR1 is LNHDA and CDR2 SQIVND (reference sequence). The source of this sequence is a man of 80 years or more with acute or convalescent COVID-19. The chain recombines TRBV19 with TRBJ2-7; the D gene is possibly TRBD2 (5 bases). Sequencing was done on a sample of peripheral blood. The CDR3 DNA follows: TGTGCCAGTAGTATAGGAGGGAGTGGATTTTCTCTACCTTACGAGCAGTACTTC. It translates to CASSIGGSGFSLPYEQYF.